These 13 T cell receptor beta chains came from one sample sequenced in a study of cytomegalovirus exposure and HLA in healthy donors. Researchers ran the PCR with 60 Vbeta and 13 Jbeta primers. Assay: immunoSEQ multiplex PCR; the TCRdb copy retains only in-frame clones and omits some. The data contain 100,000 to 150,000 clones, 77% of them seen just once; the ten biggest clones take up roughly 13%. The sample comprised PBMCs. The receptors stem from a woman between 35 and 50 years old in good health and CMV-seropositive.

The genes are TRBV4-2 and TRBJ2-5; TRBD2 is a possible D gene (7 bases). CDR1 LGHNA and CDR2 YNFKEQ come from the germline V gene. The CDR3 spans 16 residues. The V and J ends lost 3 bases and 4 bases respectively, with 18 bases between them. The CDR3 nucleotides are TGTGCCAGCAGCCATGGAGGGGGGGAGACGCGAGAGACCCAGTACTTC. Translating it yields CASSHGGGETRETQYF.

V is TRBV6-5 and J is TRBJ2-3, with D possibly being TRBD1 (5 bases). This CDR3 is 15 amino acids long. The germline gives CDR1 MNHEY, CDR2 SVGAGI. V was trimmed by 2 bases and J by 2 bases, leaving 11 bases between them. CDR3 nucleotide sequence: TGTGCCAGCAGTTACCGCGACAGATCCACAGATACGCAGTATTTT. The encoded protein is CASSYRDRSTDTQYF.

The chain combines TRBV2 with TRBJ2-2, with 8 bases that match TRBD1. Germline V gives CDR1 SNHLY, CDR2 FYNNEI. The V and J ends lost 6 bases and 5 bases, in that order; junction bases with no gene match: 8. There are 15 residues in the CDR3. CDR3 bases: TGTGCCAGCAGCAAGGACAGGGTAGGGACCGGGGAGCTGTTTTTT. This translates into CASSKDRVGTGELFF.

This chain's CDR3 is CAWSTENEQFF. The CDR3 DNA follows: TGTGCCTGGAGTACCGAGAATGAGCAGTTCTTC. This chain joins TRBV30 and TRBJ2-1; D is undetermined. V lost 2 bases and J lost 7, with 6 bases in between. CDR3 size: 11 residues. Looked up from germline, CDR1 is GTSNPN and CDR2 is SVGIG (reference sequence).

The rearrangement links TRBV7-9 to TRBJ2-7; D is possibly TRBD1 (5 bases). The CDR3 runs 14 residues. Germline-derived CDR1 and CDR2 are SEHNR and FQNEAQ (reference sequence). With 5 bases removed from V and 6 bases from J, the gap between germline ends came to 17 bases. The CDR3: CASSPNRQPGEQYF. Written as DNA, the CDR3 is TGTGCCAGCAGCCCGAACAGACAGCCCGGCGAGCAGTACTTC.

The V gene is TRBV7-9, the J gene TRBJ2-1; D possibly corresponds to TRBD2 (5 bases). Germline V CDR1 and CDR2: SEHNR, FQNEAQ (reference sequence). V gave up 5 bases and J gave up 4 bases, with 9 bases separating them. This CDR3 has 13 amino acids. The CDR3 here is CASSGSGYNEQFF. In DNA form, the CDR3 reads TGTGCCAGCAGCGGGAGTGGGTACAATGAGCAGTTCTTC.

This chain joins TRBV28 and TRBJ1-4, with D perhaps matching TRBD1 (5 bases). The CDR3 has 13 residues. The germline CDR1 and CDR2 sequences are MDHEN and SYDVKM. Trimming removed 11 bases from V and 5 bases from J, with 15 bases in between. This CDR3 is CAVSSRVNEKLFF. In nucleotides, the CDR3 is TGTGCCGTTTCCTCCAGGGTCAATGAAAAACTGTTTTTT.

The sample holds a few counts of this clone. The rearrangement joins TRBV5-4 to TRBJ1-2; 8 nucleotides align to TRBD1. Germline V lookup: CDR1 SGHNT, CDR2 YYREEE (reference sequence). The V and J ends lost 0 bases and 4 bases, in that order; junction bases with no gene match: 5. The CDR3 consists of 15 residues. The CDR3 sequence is CASSLGAQGGYGYTF. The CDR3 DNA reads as TGTGCCAGCAGCTTGGGGGCACAGGGGGGCTATGGCTACACCTTC.

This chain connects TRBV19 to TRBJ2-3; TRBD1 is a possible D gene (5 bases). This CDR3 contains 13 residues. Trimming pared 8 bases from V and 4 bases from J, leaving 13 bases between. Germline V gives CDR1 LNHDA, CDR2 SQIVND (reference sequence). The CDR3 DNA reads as TGTGCCAGTGGGGCTGGGGCCTCAGATACGCAGTATTTT. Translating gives CASGAGASDTQYF.

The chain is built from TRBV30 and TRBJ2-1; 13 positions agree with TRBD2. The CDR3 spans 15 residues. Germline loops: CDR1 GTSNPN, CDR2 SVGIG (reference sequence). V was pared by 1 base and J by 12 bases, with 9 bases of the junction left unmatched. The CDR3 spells CAWSGTSGSALWQFF. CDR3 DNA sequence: TGTGCCTGGAGTGGGACTAGCGGGAGTGCTCTTTGGCAGTTCTTC.

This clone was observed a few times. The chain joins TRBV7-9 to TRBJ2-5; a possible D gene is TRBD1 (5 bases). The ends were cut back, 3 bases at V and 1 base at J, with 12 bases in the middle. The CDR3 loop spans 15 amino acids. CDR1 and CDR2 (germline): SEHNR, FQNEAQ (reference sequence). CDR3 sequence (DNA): TGTGCCAGCAGCTTGATAACAGGCCTCCAAGAGACCCAGTACTTC. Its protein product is CASSLITGLQETQYF. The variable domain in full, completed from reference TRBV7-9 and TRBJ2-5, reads DTGVSQNPRHKITKRGQNVTFRCDPISEHNRLYWYRQTLGQGPEFLTYFQNEAQLEKSRLLSDRFSAERPKGSFSTLEIQRTEQGDSAMYLCASSLITGLQETQYFGPGTRLLVL.

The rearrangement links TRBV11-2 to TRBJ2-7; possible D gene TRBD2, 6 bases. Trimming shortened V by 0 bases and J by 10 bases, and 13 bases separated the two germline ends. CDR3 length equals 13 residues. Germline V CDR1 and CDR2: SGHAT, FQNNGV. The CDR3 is CASSLDEASDQYF. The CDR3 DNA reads TGTGCCAGCAGCTTAGATGAGGCTAGCGATCAGTACTTC.

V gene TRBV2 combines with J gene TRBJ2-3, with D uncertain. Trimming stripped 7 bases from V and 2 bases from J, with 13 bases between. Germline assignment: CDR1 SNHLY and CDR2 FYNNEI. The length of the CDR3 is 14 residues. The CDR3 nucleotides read TGTGCCAGCAAACGGTCCCCGATCACAGATACGCAGTATTTT. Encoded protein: CASKRSPITDTQYF.